Following are 18 T cell receptor beta chains from one sample sequenced in a study of shared clonotypes between healthy human individuals. The protocol was immunoSEQ multiplex PCR, while the TCRdb copy is restricted to in-frame clones and leaves out a portion. The table includes around 2,000,000 clones, about 95% detected once. The sequenced sample was naive CD4+ T cells sorted from blood. Indicated subset: CD45RA+ positively selected. The source of these receptors is a man aged 18 to 30 in good health.

J is TRBJ2-3 and V is TRBV30, with 11 bases aligning to TRBD2. Trimming cost V 7 bases and J 10 bases; bases outside gene matches: 10. CDR3 length: 13 amino acids. Germline CDR1 reads GTSNPN; CDR2 reads SVGIG (reference sequence). The CDR3: CALTSGKGNAQYF. CDR3 nucleotides: TGTGCCTTGACTAGCGGGAAAGGGAACGCGCAGTATTTT.

The genes are TRBV11-2 and TRBJ2-3, with D perhaps TRBD2 (5 bases). The CDR3 totals 15 residues. Germline lookup yields CDR1 SGHAT and CDR2 FQNNGV. Trimming cost V 5 bases and J 0 bases, with 12 bases left between them. This CDR3 is CASSPRGTSTDTQYF. CDR3 DNA sequence: TGTGCCAGCAGCCCCCGGGGAACTAGCACAGATACGCAGTATTTT.

The chain couples TRBV30 to TRBJ2-1, with unresolved D. Germline values: CDR1 GTSNPN, CDR2 SVGIG (reference sequence). Between the trimmed V and J ends, which lost 7 bases and 0 bases, there was a span of 10 bases. The CDR3 spans 13 residues. CDR3 residues: CASGLSSYNEQFF. The CDR3 DNA reads TGTGCCTCTGGTTTGAGCTCCTACAATGAGCAGTTCTTC. Based on the CDR3 plus reference TRBV30 and TRBJ2-1, the full variable domain is SQTIHQWPATLVQPVGSPLSLECTVEGTSNPNLYWYRQAAGRGLQLLFYSVGIGQISSEVPQNLSASRPQDRQFILSSKKLLLSDSGFYLCASGLSSYNEQFFGPGTRLTVL.

This chain connects TRBV4-1 to TRBJ2-1; D possibly corresponds to TRBD1 (6 bases). Trimming left V 3 bases short and J 1 base short, with 7 bases between. CDR1 is MGHRA, CDR2 YSYEKL, per germline. The CDR3 spans 14 residues. The CDR3 bases are TGCGCCAGCAGCCAGCAGGGGTCCTACAATGAGCAGTTCTTC. Protein sequence: CASSQQGSYNEQFF.

The chain has TRBV5-4 and TRBJ2-1, with TRBD1 matching 7 bases. V shed 5 bases, J shed 5 bases, and the junction held 4 bases outside the gene matches. Germline V gene lookup returns CDR1 SGHNT and CDR2 YYREEE (reference sequence). The CDR3 contains 13 residues. The CDR3 here is CASRSGQDNEQFF. Written as DNA, the CDR3 is TGTGCCAGCAGATCCGGACAGGACAATGAGCAGTTCTTC.

This clone showed up just once. The chain combines TRBV19 with TRBJ1-5, with 10 bases aligning to TRBD1. This CDR3 contains 18 residues. Germline CDR1 LNHDA, CDR2 SQIVND (reference sequence). J lost 6 bases, V lost 7 bases, and 18 bases had no gene match. CDR3 nucleotides: TGTGCCAGTACCCCTGACCGGGACAGGGGACTCCCGAGTCAGCCCCAGCATTTT. Protein sequence: CASTPDRDRGLPSQPQHF. Together with reference TRBV19 and TRBJ1-5, the CDR3 gives the full variable domain: DGGITQSPKYLFRKEGQNVTLSCEQNLNHDAMYWYRQDPGQGLRLIYYSQIVNDFQKGDIAEGYSVSREKKESFPLTVTSAQKNPTAFYLCASTPDRDRGLPSQPQHFGDGTRLSIL.

The chain links TRBV7-2 to TRBJ2-3; TRBD2 aligns across 9 bases. The CDR3 consists of 16 residues. V dropped 0 bases and J dropped 2; count of bases not matched to a gene: 3. Germline V lookup: CDR1 SGHTA, CDR2 FQGNSA. The DNA of the CDR3 is TGTGCCAGCAGCTTAGCTCCTAGCGGGACCACAGATACGCAGTATTTT. Translated: CASSLAPSGTTDTQYF.

In regard to this clone: This sample also contains other DNA sequences that code for the same CDR3. The V gene is TRBV18, the J gene TRBJ2-7, with D perhaps being TRBD1 or TRBD2 (5 bases each). Germline values: CDR1 KGHSH, CDR2 LQKENI. Trimming took 2 bases from V and 2 from J, leaving 13 bases between them. This CDR3 region has 15 residues. CDR3 sequence reads: CASSPSGTVTYEQYF. In nucleotides, the CDR3 is TGTGCCAGCTCACCATCGGGGACCGTAACCTACGAGCAGTACTTC.

The chain uses TRBV9 and TRBJ2-7; D not certain. CDR1 and CDR2 (germline): SGDLS, YYNGEE. This CDR3 has 13 residues. V was trimmed by 0 bases and J by 0 bases, leaving 4 bases between them. This CDR3 is CASSVAVSYEQYF. The CDR3 DNA sequence: TGTGCCAGCAGCGTAGCTGTCTCCTACGAGCAGTACTTC.

The J gene is TRBJ2-7, the V gene TRBV6-5; 7 nucleotides line up with TRBD2. CDR3 length: 15 amino acids. CDR1 and CDR2 (germline): MNHEY, SVGAGI. The junction had 6 bases not matched to a gene; V was cut back by 2 bases and J by 2 bases. The CDR3, as DNA: TGTGCCAGCAGTTACGCGGGAGTAGGGGCCTACGAGCAGTACTTC. It encodes CASSYAGVGAYEQYF.

The chain joins TRBV11-2 to TRBJ1-1; D might be TRBD1 (5 bases). Germline values: CDR1 SGHAT, CDR2 FQNNGV. V lost 2 bases to trimming and J lost 0 bases, with 16 bases between them. The CDR3 is 17 residues long. The CDR3 region has the DNA TGTGCCAGCAGCTTACTAGGGGCCGGACGTATGAACACTGAAGCTTTCTTT. This encodes CASSLLGAGRMNTEAFF. The full variable domain, its missing parts supplied by reference TRBV11-2 and TRBJ1-1, is EAGVAQSPRYKIIEKRQSVAFWCNPISGHATLYWYQQILGQGPKLLIQFQNNGVVDDSQLPKDRFSAERLKGVDSTLKIQPAKLEDSAVYLCASSLLGAGRMNTEAFFGQGTRLTVV.

J is TRBJ2-7 and V is TRBV4-1, with 10 bases fitting TRBD1. J lost 2 bases, V lost 5 bases, and 6 bases had no gene match. CDR3 size: 15 residues. Germline values: CDR1 MGHRA, CDR2 YSYEKL. CDR3 in DNA: TGCGCCAGCAGCGGGGGGACAGGGGAACCCTACGAGCAGTACTTC. Protein product: CASSGGTGEPYEQYF.

The chain employs TRBV5-1 and TRBJ2-3; 7 bases fit TRBD2. Germline V CDR1 and CDR2: SGHRS, YFSETQ. With 5 bases clipped from V and 2 bases from J, the junction kept 5 bases outside the gene matches. The CDR3 covers 14 residues. As DNA, the CDR3 is TGCGCCAGCAGATTAGCGGGCTACACAGATACGCAGTATTTT. This gives the protein CASRLAGYTDTQYF.

The chain recombines TRBV5-1 with TRBJ2-7; 11 bases agree with TRBD2. V was pared by 0 bases and J by 3 bases, with 11 bases of the junction left unmatched. Looked up from germline, CDR1 is SGHRS and CDR2 is YFSETQ. The CDR3 sequence is 18 residues long. The chain's CDR3 is CASSLGEGLADKVYEQYF. DNA for the CDR3: TGCGCCAGCAGCTTGGGGGAGGGACTAGCGGATAAAGTCTACGAGCAGTACTTC.

The chain joins TRBV6-6 to TRBJ2-6; D remains unclear. CDR1 and CDR2 from the germline V gene are MNHNY and SVGAGI (reference sequence). V shed 8 bases and J shed 0 bases, with 8 bases lying between them. The CDR3 loop spans 14 amino acids. CDR3 sequence reads: CASQSSSGANVLTF. The CDR3 DNA follows: TGTGCCAGCCAATCAAGCTCTGGGGCCAACGTCCTGACTTTC.

This clone was recorded only once. The rearrangement joins TRBV19 to TRBJ1-5; no clear D. Germline assignment: CDR1 LNHDA and CDR2 SQIVND (reference sequence). This CDR3 has 15 residues. Trimming shortened V by 1 base and J by 0 bases, and 7 bases separated the two germline ends. CDR3 residues: CASSIAQYSNQPQHF. CDR3 nucleotide sequence: TGTGCCAGTAGTATAGCCCAGTATAGCAATCAGCCCCAGCATTTT.

This clone came up a few times. The rearrangement links TRBV7-2 to TRBJ1-5; no firm D call. This CDR3 has 16 residues. V dropped 0 bases and J dropped 3 bases, with 12 bases sitting between them. CDR1 and CDR2 from the germline V gene are SGHTA and FQGNSA. This CDR3 reads CASSLATGQINQPQHF. Written as DNA, the CDR3 is TGTGCCAGCAGCTTAGCTACTGGGCAGATCAATCAGCCCCAGCATTTT.

The rearrangement uses TRBV5-4 and TRBJ1-1; D might be TRBD1 (5 bases). The CDR3 totals 17 residues. The ends were cut back, 4 bases at V and 0 bases at J, with 19 bases in the middle. Germline V lookup: CDR1 SGHNT, CDR2 YYREEE (reference sequence). DNA for the CDR3: TGTGCCAGCAGCCCTGCTCAGGGAAGCAGGATGAACACTGAAGCTTTCTTT. It specifies CASSPAQGSRMNTEAFF.